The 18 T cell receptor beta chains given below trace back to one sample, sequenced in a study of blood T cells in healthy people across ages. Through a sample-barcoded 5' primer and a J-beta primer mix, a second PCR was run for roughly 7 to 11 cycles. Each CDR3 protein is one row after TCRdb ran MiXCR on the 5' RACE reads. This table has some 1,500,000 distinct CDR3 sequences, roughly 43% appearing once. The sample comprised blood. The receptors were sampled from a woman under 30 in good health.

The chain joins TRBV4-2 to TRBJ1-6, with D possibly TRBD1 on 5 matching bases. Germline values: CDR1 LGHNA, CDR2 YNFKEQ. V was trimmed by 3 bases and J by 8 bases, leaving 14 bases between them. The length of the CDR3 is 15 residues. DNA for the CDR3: TGTGCCAGCAGCCAGCAGCCGGGGGTATATTCACCCCTCCACTTT. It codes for CASSQQPGVYSPLHF.

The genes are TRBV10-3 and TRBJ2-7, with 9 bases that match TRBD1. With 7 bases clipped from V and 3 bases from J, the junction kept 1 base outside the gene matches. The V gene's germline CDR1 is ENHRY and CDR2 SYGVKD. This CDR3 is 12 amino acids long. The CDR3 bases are TGTGCCATCATGGGACAGGGCTACGAGCAGTACTTC. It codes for CAIMGQGYEQYF.

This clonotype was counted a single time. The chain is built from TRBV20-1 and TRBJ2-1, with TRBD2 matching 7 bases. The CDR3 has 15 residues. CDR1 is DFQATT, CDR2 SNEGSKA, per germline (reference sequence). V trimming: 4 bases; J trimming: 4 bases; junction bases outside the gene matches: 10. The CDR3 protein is CSATRGASGYNEQFF. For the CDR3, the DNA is TGCAGTGCTACTCGAGGCGCTAGCGGATACAATGAGCAGTTCTTC.

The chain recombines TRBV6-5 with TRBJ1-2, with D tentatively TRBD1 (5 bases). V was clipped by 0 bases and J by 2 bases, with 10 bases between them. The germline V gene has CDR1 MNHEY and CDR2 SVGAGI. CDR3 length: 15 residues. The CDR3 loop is CASSYSRQLNYGYTF. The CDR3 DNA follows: TGTGCCAGCAGTTACTCGCGACAGCTGAACTATGGCTACACCTTC.

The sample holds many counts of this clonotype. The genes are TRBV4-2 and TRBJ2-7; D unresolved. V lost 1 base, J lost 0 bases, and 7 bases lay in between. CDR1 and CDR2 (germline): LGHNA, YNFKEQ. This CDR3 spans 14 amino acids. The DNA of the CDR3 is TGTGCCAGCAGCCAAGCGGAGAGCTCCTACGAGCAGTACTTC. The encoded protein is CASSQAESSYEQYF.

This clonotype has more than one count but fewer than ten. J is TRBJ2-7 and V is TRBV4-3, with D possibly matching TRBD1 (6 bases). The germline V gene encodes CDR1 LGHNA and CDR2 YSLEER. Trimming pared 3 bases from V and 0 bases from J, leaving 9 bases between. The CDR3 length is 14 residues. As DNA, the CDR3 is TGCGCCAGCAGCCACTTACAGGGCTCCTACGAGCAGTACTTC. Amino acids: CASSHLQGSYEQYF.

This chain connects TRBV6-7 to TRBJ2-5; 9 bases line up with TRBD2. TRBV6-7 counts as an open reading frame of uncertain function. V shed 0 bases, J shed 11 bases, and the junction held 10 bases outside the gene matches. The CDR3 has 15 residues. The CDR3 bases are TGTGCCAGCAGTTACTCCCAGCGGGAGGTCAATGAGCAGTACTTC. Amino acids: CASSYSQREVNEQYF.

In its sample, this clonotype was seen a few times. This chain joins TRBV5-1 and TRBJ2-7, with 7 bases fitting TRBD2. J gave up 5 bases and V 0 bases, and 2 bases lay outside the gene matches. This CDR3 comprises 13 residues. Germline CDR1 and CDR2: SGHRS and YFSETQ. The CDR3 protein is CASSLEGGDEQYF. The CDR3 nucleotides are TGCGCCAGCAGCTTGGAGGGAGGGGACGAGCAGTACTTC.

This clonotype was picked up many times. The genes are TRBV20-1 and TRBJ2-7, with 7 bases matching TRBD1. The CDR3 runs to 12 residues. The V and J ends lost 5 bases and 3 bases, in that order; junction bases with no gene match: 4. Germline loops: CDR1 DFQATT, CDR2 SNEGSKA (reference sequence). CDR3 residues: CSAPTGYYEQYF. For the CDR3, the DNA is TGCAGTGCTCCGACAGGGTACTACGAGCAGTACTTC.

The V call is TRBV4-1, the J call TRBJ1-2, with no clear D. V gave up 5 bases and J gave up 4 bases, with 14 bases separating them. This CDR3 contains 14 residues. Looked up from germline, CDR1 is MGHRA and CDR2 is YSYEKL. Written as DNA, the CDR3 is TGCGCCAGCAGCGTTAACATCCTCGTCTATGGCTACACCTTC. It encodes CASSVNILVYGYTF.

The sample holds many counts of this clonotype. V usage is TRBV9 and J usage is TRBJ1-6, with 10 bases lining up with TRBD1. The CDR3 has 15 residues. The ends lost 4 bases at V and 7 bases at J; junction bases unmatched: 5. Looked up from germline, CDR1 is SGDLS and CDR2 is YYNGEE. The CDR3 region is CASSLRTGGNSPLHF. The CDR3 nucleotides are TGTGCCAGCAGCCTCCGGACAGGGGGGAATTCACCCCTCCACTTT. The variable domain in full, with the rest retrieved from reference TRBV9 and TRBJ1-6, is DSGVTQTPKHLITATGQRVTLRCSPRSGDLSVYWYQQSLDQGLQFLIQYYNGEERAKGNILERFSAQQFPDLHSELNLSSLELGDSALYFCASSLRTGGNSPLHFGNGTRLTVT.

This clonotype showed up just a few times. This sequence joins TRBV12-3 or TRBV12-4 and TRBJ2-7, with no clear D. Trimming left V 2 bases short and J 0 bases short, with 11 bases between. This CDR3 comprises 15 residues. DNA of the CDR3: TGTGCCAGCAGTTTAAGCCCGCTTAGCTCCTACGAGCAGTACTTC. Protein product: CASSLSPLSSYEQYF.

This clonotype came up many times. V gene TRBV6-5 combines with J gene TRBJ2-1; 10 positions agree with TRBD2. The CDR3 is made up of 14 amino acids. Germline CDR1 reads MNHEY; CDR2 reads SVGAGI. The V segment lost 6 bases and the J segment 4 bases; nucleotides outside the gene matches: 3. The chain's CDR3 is CASRPGLAYNEQFF. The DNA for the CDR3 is TGTGCCAGCAGACCGGGACTAGCGTACAATGAGCAGTTCTTC.

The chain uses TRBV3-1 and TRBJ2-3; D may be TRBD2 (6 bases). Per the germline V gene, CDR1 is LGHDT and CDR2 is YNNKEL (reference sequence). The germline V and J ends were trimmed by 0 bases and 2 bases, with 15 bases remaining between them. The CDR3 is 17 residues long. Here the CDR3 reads CASSQDRVGLHTDTQYF. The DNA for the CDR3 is TGTGCCAGCAGCCAAGATCGGGTGGGACTGCACACAGATACGCAGTATTTT.

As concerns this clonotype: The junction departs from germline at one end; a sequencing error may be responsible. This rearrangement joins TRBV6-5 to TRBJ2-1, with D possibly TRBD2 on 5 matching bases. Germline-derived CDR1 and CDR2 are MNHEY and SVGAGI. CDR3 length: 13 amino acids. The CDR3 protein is CAISYSTGNEQFF. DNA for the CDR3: TGTGCCATCAGTTACAGTACGGGGAATGAGCAGTTCTTC.

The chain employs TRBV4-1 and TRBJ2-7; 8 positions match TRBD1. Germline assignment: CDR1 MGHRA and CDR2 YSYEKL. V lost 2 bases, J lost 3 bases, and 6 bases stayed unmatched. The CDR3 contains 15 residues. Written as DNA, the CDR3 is TGCGCCAGCAGCCAATACGACAGGGGAGGCTACGAGCAGTACTTC. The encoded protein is CASSQYDRGGYEQYF.

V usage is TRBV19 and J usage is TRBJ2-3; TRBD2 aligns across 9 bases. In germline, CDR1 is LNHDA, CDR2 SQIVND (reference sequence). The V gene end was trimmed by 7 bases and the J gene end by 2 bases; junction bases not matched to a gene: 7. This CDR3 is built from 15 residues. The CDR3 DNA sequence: TGTGCCAGTACCCGGACTAGCGTTTACACAGATACGCAGTATTTT. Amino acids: CASTRTSVYTDTQYF.

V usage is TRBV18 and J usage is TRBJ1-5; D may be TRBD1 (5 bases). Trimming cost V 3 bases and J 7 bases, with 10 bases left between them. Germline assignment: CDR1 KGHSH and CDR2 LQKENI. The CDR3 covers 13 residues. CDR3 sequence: CASSPSGKQPQHF. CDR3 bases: TGTGCCAGCTCACCCTCAGGGAAACAGCCCCAGCATTTT.